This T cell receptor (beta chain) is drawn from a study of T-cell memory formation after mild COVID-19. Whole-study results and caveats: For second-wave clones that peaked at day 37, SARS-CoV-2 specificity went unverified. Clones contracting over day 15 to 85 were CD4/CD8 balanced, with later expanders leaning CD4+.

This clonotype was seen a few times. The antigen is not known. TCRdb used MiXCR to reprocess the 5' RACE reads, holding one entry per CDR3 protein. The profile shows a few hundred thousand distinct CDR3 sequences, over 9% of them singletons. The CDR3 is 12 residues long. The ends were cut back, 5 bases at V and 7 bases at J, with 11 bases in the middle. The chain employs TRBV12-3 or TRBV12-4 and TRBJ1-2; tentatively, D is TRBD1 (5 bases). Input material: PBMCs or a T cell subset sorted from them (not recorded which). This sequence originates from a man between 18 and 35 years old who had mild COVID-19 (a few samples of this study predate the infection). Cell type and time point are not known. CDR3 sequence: CASSGQGFGYTF. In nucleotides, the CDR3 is TGTGCCAGCAGTGGCCAGGGTTTTGGCTACACCTTC.